These 21 T cell receptor beta chains were all obtained from the same sample, sequenced in a study of blood T cell repertoires in COVID-19. The table came from immunoSEQ multiplex PCR; TCRdb's copy has only in-frame clones and leaves some out. The sample includes around 92,000 clones, more than 75% of them seen just once. The sequencing input was peripheral blood. The receptors shown here come from a human donor in a cohort sampled during active COVID-19.

This clone has just one count. The J gene is TRBJ2-7, the V gene TRBV21-1; the table's D call, TRBD2, was not checked against the DNA. TRBV21-1 is an annotated pseudogene. The CDR3 extends over 14 amino acids. The CDR3: CASSKVEGLYEQYF. Written as DNA, the CDR3 is TGTGCCAGCAGCAAAGTTGAGGGTCTCTACGAGCAGTACTTC.

The V and J genes are TRBV6-2 or TRBV6-3 and TRBJ2-3, with 13 bases matching TRBD2. Trimming took 5 bases from V and 0 from J; bases not matched to a gene: 5. This CDR3 region has 17 residues. Per the germline V gene, CDR1 is MNHEY and CDR2 is SVGEGT. The CDR3, as DNA: TGTGCCAGCAGTCCAAGGACTAGCGGGGGTAGCACAGATACGCAGTATTTT. This sequence encodes CASSPRTSGGSTDTQYF.

This rearrangement joins TRBV28 to TRBJ2-7, with TRBD2 matching 13 bases. The CDR3 totals 15 residues. CDR1 and CDR2 from the germline V gene are MDHEN and SYDVKM. V was clipped by 6 bases and J by 2 bases; unmatched bases: 4. CDR3 protein: CASRTGLAGPYEQYF. DNA of the CDR3: TGTGCCAGCAGAACGGGACTAGCGGGGCCCTACGAGCAGTACTTC.

The chain couples TRBV28 to TRBJ1-4, with a possible D match to TRBD1 (5 bases). The CDR3 contains 15 residues. CDR1 and CDR2 from the germline V gene are MDHEN and SYDVKM. V was shortened by 5 bases and J by 0 bases, with 10 bases between the two germline ends. CDR3 protein: CASSRDSATNEKLFF. CDR3 DNA: TGTGCCAGCAGTCGGGACTCTGCAACTAATGAAAAACTGTTTTTT.

The chain employs TRBV12-3 or TRBV12-4 and TRBJ2-1, with D possibly being TRBD1 (5 bases). The CDR3 is 12 amino acids. Trimming shortened V by 3 bases and J by 7 bases, and 7 bases separated the two germline ends. The CDR3, as DNA: TGTGCCAGCAGTTTCCAGGGAAATGAGCAGTTCTTC. Protein product: CASSFQGNEQFF.

The chain combines TRBV6-5 with TRBJ2-7; TRBD1 aligns across 11 bases. CDR3 length equals 15 residues. Germline V gene lookup returns CDR1 MNHEY and CDR2 SVGAGI. V gave up 3 bases and J gave up 2 bases; unmatched junction bases: 3. The CDR3 sequence: CASSYSDRGPYEQYF. The CDR3 DNA is TGTGCCAGCAGTTATTCGGACAGGGGGCCCTACGAGCAGTACTTC.

The rearrangement uses TRBV4-3 and TRBJ2-2; TRBD1 matches 7 bases. The CDR3 has 14 amino acids. Germline CDR1 is LGHNA and CDR2 is YSLEER. The J segment lost 5 bases and the V segment lost 4 bases, leaving 4 bases of the junction unmatched. The CDR3 loop is CASSRQGETGELFF. The DNA of the CDR3 is TGCGCCAGCAGCCGACAGGGTGAAACCGGGGAGCTGTTTTTT.

The genes are TRBV6-4 and TRBJ2-3; 7 bases fit TRBD2. The CDR3 is 15 residues long. Germline V gene data show CDR1 as MRHNA and CDR2 as SNTAGT. The J segment lost 2 bases and the V segment lost 6 bases, leaving 8 bases of the junction unmatched. DNA of the CDR3: TGTGCCAGCAGCCGGGGCGCGGGGGTCACAGATACGCAGTATTTT. It codes for CASSRGAGVTDTQYF.

The chain couples TRBV11-1 to TRBJ2-1; a weak D match, TRBD2 (6 bases). The V and J ends lost 5 bases and 7 bases respectively, with 18 bases between them. Germline V gives CDR1 SGHAT, CDR2 FQDESV (reference sequence). CDR3 size: 15 residues. CDR3 protein: CASSGTVGGINEQFF. The CDR3 DNA sequence: TGTGCCAGCAGCGGGACGGTGGGAGGTATAAATGAGCAGTTCTTC.

J is TRBJ2-5 and V is TRBV19; tentative D call: TRBD2 (6 bases). The V end was cut by 3 bases, the J end by 5 bases, with 10 bases between. Germline V lookup: CDR1 LNHDA, CDR2 SQIVND (reference sequence). The CDR3 runs 13 residues. CDR3 sequence reads: CASSMGGSETQYF. In DNA, the CDR3 is TGTGCCAGTAGTATGGGGGGTTCGGAGACCCAGTACTTC.

This clone has only one observation. The DNA for the CDR3 is TGCGCCAGCAGCCTTAGACTAGCTAGGTCCTACGAGCAGTACTTC. Protein: CASSLRLARSYEQYF. This chain connects TRBV4-3 to TRBJ2-7; 7 bases align to TRBD2. This CDR3 is built from 15 residues. Trimming at V came to 4 bases and at J to 1 base, leaving 7 bases not matched to a gene. Per the germline V gene, CDR1 is LGHNA and CDR2 is YSLEER.

This clone was observed a few times. J is TRBJ2-5 and V is TRBV7-2; no clear D gene. The CDR3 runs to 14 residues. Germline-derived CDR1 and CDR2 are SGHTA and FQGNSA. V dropped 2 bases and J dropped 5 bases, with 12 bases sitting between them. The CDR3 loop is CASSLNSARETQYF. In nucleotides, the CDR3 is TGTGCCAGCAGCTTAAATTCGGCTAGGGAGACCCAGTACTTC.

This rearrangement joins TRBV4-3 to TRBJ2-5, with TRBD2 identical over 10 bases. V dropped 0 bases and J dropped 5; count of bases not matched to a gene: 9. Germline CDR1 LGHNA, CDR2 YSLEER. There are 17 residues in the CDR3. Written as DNA, the CDR3 is TGCGCCAGCAGCCAAGATTGGGCAGCGGGGGGGCCGGAGACCCAGTACTTC. Protein sequence: CASSQDWAAGGPETQYF.

The V and J genes are TRBV6-5 and TRBJ2-5; D may be TRBD1 (6 bases). The CDR3 extends over 14 amino acids. Germline lookup yields CDR1 MNHEY and CDR2 SVGAGI. V dropped 6 bases and J dropped 5 bases, with 16 bases sitting between them. The CDR3 reads CASSPPHTGETQYF. The DNA of the CDR3 is TGTGCCAGCAGCCCCCCACACACAGGGGAGACCCAGTACTTC.

This sequence joins TRBV6-5 and TRBJ2-3, with 8 bases lining up with TRBD1. The CDR3 covers 14 residues. CDR1 MNHEY and CDR2 SVGAGI come from the germline V gene. The V and J ends lost 7 bases and 3 bases, in that order; junction bases with no gene match: 6. The CDR3 sequence: CASNPGGTTDTQYF. The CDR3 DNA follows: TGTGCCAGCAATCCAGGGGGCACAACAGATACGCAGTATTTT.

The chain recombines TRBV5-1 with TRBJ2-7; 14 bases agree with TRBD2. The germline V gene has CDR1 SGHRS and CDR2 YFSETQ. The CDR3 has 22 amino acids. J was trimmed by 4 bases and V by 0 bases; bases with no gene match: 21. The CDR3 is CASSLGGGTDTGLAGAPYEQYF. CDR3 nucleotide sequence: TGCGCCAGCAGCTTGGGCGGGGGGACGGACACGGGACTAGCGGGAGCTCCTTACGAGCAGTACTTC.

J is TRBJ1-1 and V is TRBV10-3; 10 bases are shared with TRBD1. The CDR3 is 12 amino acids. V trimming: 6 bases; J trimming: 5 bases; junction bases outside the gene matches: 0. Germline CDR1 ENHRY, CDR2 SYGVKD. Here the CDR3 reads CAIRGQGTEAFF. CDR3 sequence (DNA): TGTGCCATCAGGGGACAGGGGACTGAAGCTTTCTTT.

The V and J genes are TRBV25-1 and TRBJ1-4; the D gene is possibly TRBD1 (6 bases). This CDR3 comprises 12 residues. With 7 bases removed from V and 7 bases from J, the gap between germline ends came to 10 bases. Looked up from germline, CDR1 is MGHDK and CDR2 is SYGVNS. CDR3 protein: CASKGDGEKLFF. Written as DNA, the CDR3 is TGTGCCAGCAAGGGGGACGGTGAAAAACTGTTTTTT.

The chain carries TRBV10-2 and TRBJ1-5, with 8 bases lining up with TRBD1. The V segment lost 6 bases and the J segment 6 bases; nucleotides outside the gene matches: 7. The CDR3 has 14 amino acids. Germline assignment: CDR1 WSHSY and CDR2 SAAADI. CDR3 in amino acids: CASSDRGGIQPQHF. In DNA, the CDR3 is TGCGCCAGCAGCGACAGGGGAGGGATTCAGCCCCAGCATTTT.

The V gene is TRBV6-2 or TRBV6-3, the J gene TRBJ1-1; 9 bases are shared with TRBD1. V lost 0 bases, J lost 0 bases, and 5 bases stayed unmatched. This CDR3 is 17 amino acids long. CDR1 is MNHEY and CDR2 is SVGEGT in the germline V gene. The CDR3 reads CASSYSRTGELNTEAFF. The DNA of the CDR3 is TGTGCCAGCAGTTACTCGCGGACAGGGGAATTGAACACTGAAGCTTTCTTT.

The chain links TRBV12-5 to TRBJ1-5, with 7 bases that match TRBD1. Trimming removed 4 bases from V and 5 bases from J; junction bases left unmatched: 23. Germline V gene sequence: CDR1 LGHNT, CDR2 FRNRAP. CDR3 length: 20 amino acids. CDR3 nucleotides: TGTGCTAGTGGTTCCCTGACTTATGAGGGGGCCCGCACCCGGTATCAGCCCCAGCATTTT. Amino acids: CASGSLTYEGARTRYQPQHF.